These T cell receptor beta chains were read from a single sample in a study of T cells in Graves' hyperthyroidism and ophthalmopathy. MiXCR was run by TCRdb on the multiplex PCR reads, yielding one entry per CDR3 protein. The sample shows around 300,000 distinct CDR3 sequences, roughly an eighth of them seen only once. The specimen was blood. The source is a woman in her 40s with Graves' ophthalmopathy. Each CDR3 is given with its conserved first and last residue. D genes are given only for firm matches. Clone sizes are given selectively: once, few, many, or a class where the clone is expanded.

CDR3 protein: CASSPSRRGSNQPQHF
CDR3 DNA: TGTGCCAGTAGTCCCTCTCGGCGGGGGAGCAATCAGCCCCAGCATTTT
D gene: NA
J gene: TRBJ1-5
V gene: TRBV19
clone size: few

CDR3 protein: CSARRGAETQYF
CDR3 DNA: TGCAGTGCTAGACGGGGGGCGGAGACCCAGTACTTC
D gene: NA
J gene: TRBJ2-5
V gene: TRBV20-1
clone size: many

CDR3 protein: CASSLDRGLTEAFF
CDR3 DNA: TGTGCCAGCAGTCTGGACAGGGGGCTTACTGAAGCTTTCTTT
D gene: TRBD1
J gene: TRBJ1-1
V gene: TRBV28
clone size: many

CDR3 protein: CASSSILSTRPEGNEQFF
CDR3 DNA: TGTGCCAGCAGCTCCATACTCTCGACCCGGCCCGAGGGCAATGAGCAGTTCTTC
D gene: NA
J gene: TRBJ2-1
V gene: TRBV5-6
clone size: NA

CDR3 protein: CASSQDLPGGRGYTF
CDR3 DNA: TGCGCCAGCAGCCAAGATCTTCCAGGGGGCCGTGGCTACACCTTC
D gene: TRBD1
J gene: TRBJ1-2
V gene: TRBV4-1
clone size: few

CDR3 protein: CASRGMDRKIGVYGYTF
CDR3 DNA: TGTGCCAGCAGAGGGATGGACAGGAAGATAGGGGTCTATGGCTACACCTTC
D gene: TRBD1
J gene: TRBJ1-2
V gene: TRBV12-3/TRBV12-4
clone size: many

CDR3 protein: CASSSMDRGLEKLFF
CDR3 DNA: TGTGCCAGCAGTTCCATGGACAGGGGGCTTGAAAAACTGTTTTTT
D gene: TRBD1
J gene: TRBJ1-4
V gene: TRBV27
clone size: many

CDR3 protein: CASSYTRGGNTIYF
CDR3 DNA: TGTGCCAGCAGCTACACAAGGGGTGGAAACACCATATATTTT
D gene: NA
J gene: TRBJ1-3
V gene: TRBV11-3
clone size: NA

CDR3 protein: CASSYDRGTTNEKLFF
CDR3 DNA: TGTGCCAGCAGTTACGACAGGGGTACGACTAATGAAAAACTGTTTTTT
D gene: TRBD1
J gene: TRBJ1-4
V gene: TRBV11-2
clone size: many

CDR3 protein: CASGWGLTYEQYF
CDR3 DNA: TGTGCCAGCGGATGGGGCCTCACCTACGAGCAGTACTTC
D gene: NA
J gene: TRBJ2-7
V gene: TRBV11-3
clone size: many

CDR3 protein: CASSLGLRDYRTGELFF
CDR3 DNA: TGTGCCAGCAGCTTAGGTTTGCGGGACTACCGCACCGGGGAGCTGTTTTTT
D gene: TRBD2
J gene: TRBJ2-2
V gene: TRBV11-2
clone size: few

CDR3 protein: CASSFEGRLYNEQFF
CDR3 DNA: TGTGCCAGCAGTTTTGAGGGGCGTCTCTACAATGAGCAGTTCTTC
D gene: NA
J gene: TRBJ2-1
V gene: TRBV12-3/TRBV12-4
clone size: many

CDR3 protein: CASSIKGTALRLGGYTF
CDR3 DNA: TGTGCCAGTAGTATAAAAGGGACGGCTCTACGCTTAGGGGGCTACACCTTC
D gene: NA
J gene: TRBJ1-2
V gene: TRBV19
clone size: many

CDR3 protein: CASSMGQTDTQYF
CDR3 DNA: TGTGCCAGTAGTATGGGACAGACAGATACGCAGTATTTT
D gene: TRBD1
J gene: TRBJ2-3
V gene: TRBV19
clone size: many

CDR3 protein: CSARDLHRREGWYEQYF
CDR3 DNA: TGCAGTGCTAGAGATCTCCATCGGCGGGAGGGATGGTACGAGCAGTACTTC
D gene: TRBD2
J gene: TRBJ2-7
V gene: TRBV20-1
clone size: few

CDR3 protein: CSARGIGYGYTF
CDR3 DNA: TGCAGTGCCCGGGGTATTGGCTATGGCTACACCTTC
D gene: NA
J gene: TRBJ1-2
V gene: TRBV20-1
clone size: few

CDR3 protein: CAISGPASGRANVFYEQFF
CDR3 DNA: TGTGCCATCAGTGGTCCCGCTAGCGGGAGGGCCAATGTATTCTATGAGCAGTTCTTC
D gene: TRBD2
J gene: TRBJ2-1
V gene: TRBV10-3
clone size: NA

CDR3 protein: CASNFYEKLFF
CDR3 DNA: TGTGCCAGCAACTTCTACGAAAAACTGTTTTTT
D gene: NA
J gene: TRBJ1-4
V gene: TRBV2
clone size: many

CDR3 protein: CASSLSRDHEQYF
CDR3 DNA: TGTGCCAGCAGTTTATCGAGGGATCACGAGCAGTACTTC
D gene: NA
J gene: TRBJ2-7
V gene: TRBV27
clone size: NA

CDR3 protein: CASNGWRTNTEAFF
CDR3 DNA: TGTGCCAGCAACGGGTGGAGAACCAACACTGAAGCTTTCTTT
D gene: NA
J gene: TRBJ1-1
V gene: TRBV12-3/TRBV12-4
clone size: many

CDR3 protein: CASSTDRSQETQYF
CDR3 DNA: TGTGCCAGCAGTACTGACAGGTCTCAAGAGACCCAGTACTTC
D gene: NA
J gene: TRBJ2-5
V gene: TRBV7-9
clone size: many

CDR3 protein: CASSLGPGQRSQVF
CDR3 DNA: TGTGCCAGCAGTTTAGGGCCGGGACAGCGGTCCCAAGTCTTC
D gene: TRBD1
J gene: TRBJ2-1
V gene: TRBV12-3/TRBV12-4
clone size: many

CDR3 protein: CASSVGQGYNSPLHF
CDR3 DNA: TGTGCCAGCAGCGTAGGACAGGGTTATAATTCACCCCTCCACTTT
D gene: TRBD1
J gene: TRBJ1-6
V gene: TRBV9
clone size: NA

CDR3 protein: CAWSVPQQGQPQHF
CDR3 DNA: TGTGCCTGGAGTGTACCGCAGCAAGGTCAGCCCCAGCATTTT
D gene: NA
J gene: TRBJ1-5
V gene: TRBV30
clone size: many

CDR3 protein: CASSRDGGLYEQYF
CDR3 DNA: TGTGCCAGCAGCCGCGATGGGGGGCTCTACGAGCAGTACTTC
D gene: NA
J gene: TRBJ2-7
V gene: TRBV14
clone size: few

CDR3 protein: CASSVGPENYGYTF
CDR3 DNA: TGTGCCAGCAGCGTTGGGCCGGAGAACTATGGCTACACCTTC
D gene: NA
J gene: TRBJ1-2
V gene: TRBV18
clone size: NA

CDR3 protein: CASSPANSYNEQFF
CDR3 DNA: TGTGCCAGCAGCCCCGCCAACTCCTACAATGAGCAGTTCTTC
D gene: NA
J gene: TRBJ2-1
V gene: TRBV7-8
clone size: NA

CDR3 protein: CASSLRGNTDTQYF
CDR3 DNA: TGTGCCAGCAGCCTCAGGGGAAACACAGATACGCAGTATTTT
D gene: NA
J gene: TRBJ2-3
V gene: TRBV3-1
clone size: many

CDR3 protein: CASSTSGETYNEQFF
CDR3 DNA: TGTGCCAGCAGTACTAGCGGAGAAACCTACAATGAGCAGTTCTTC
D gene: TRBD2
J gene: TRBJ2-1
V gene: TRBV2
clone size: NA

CDR3 protein: CATRRTGGNSPLHF
CDR3 DNA: TGTGCCACCCGTCGGACAGGGGGCAATTCACCCCTCCACTTT
D gene: TRBD1
J gene: TRBJ1-6
V gene: TRBV28
clone size: many

CDR3 protein: CASSLVAGASNQPQHF
CDR3 DNA: TGTGCCAGCAGCTTAGTAGCCGGGGCCAGCAATCAGCCCCAGCATTTT
D gene: NA
J gene: TRBJ1-5
V gene: TRBV7-8
clone size: many

CDR3 protein: CASSSEMGANTEAFF
CDR3 DNA: TGTGCCAGCAGTTCCGAGATGGGGGCTAACACTGAAGCTTTCTTT
D gene: NA
J gene: TRBJ1-1
V gene: TRBV6-1
clone size: many

CDR3 protein: CSAGSDRHFRNQPQHF
CDR3 DNA: TGCAGTGCTGGGTCGGACAGGCATTTTCGCAATCAGCCCCAGCATTTT
D gene: TRBD1
J gene: TRBJ1-5
V gene: TRBV20-1
clone size: NA

CDR3 protein: CASSTPVAGLDNEKLFF
CDR3 DNA: TGTGCCAGCAGCACTCCCGTGGCAGGGCTTGACAATGAAAAACTGTTTTTT
D gene: NA
J gene: TRBJ1-4
V gene: TRBV7-8
clone size: NA

CDR3 protein: CASSSNRQGNGYTF
CDR3 DNA: TGTGCCAGCAGCTCTAATAGACAGGGAAATGGCTACACCTTC
D gene: TRBD1
J gene: TRBJ1-2
V gene: TRBV7-2
clone size: NA

CDR3 protein: CASSHGDSAYEQYF
CDR3 DNA: TGCGCCAGCAGCCACGGGGACAGTGCCTACGAGCAGTACTTC
D gene: TRBD1
J gene: TRBJ2-7
V gene: TRBV5-1
clone size: few

CDR3 protein: CASSRKIYSGGASDTQYF
CDR3 DNA: TGTGCCAGTAGTCGAAAGATCTATAGCGGGGGGGCGTCAGATACGCAGTATTTT
D gene: TRBD2
J gene: TRBJ2-3
V gene: TRBV19
clone size: NA

CDR3 protein: CASSQMLVYEQYF
CDR3 DNA: TGTGCCAGCAGTCAGATGTTGGTCTACGAGCAGTACTTC
D gene: NA
J gene: TRBJ2-7
V gene: TRBV12-3/TRBV12-4
clone size: NA

CDR3 protein: CASSPTSYTQYF
CDR3 DNA: TGTGCCAGCAGCCCGACTAGCTATACGCAGTATTTT
D gene: TRBD2
J gene: TRBJ2-3
V gene: TRBV12-3/TRBV12-4
clone size: many

CDR3 protein: CASSFIWTNGYTF
CDR3 DNA: TGTGCCAGCAGCTTTATCTGGACCAATGGCTACACCTTC
D gene: NA
J gene: TRBJ1-2
V gene: TRBV5-4
clone size: few

CDR3 protein: CASSWGIVYEQYF
CDR3 DNA: TGTGCCAGCAGTTGGGGCATTGTCTACGAGCAGTACTTC
D gene: NA
J gene: TRBJ2-7
V gene: TRBV12-3/TRBV12-4
clone size: many

CDR3 protein: CASSRWGPAPEAFF
CDR3 DNA: TGTGCCAGCAGCAGATGGGGACCCGCGCCTGAAGCTTTCTTT
D gene: NA
J gene: TRBJ1-1
V gene: TRBV5-4
clone size: many

CDR3 protein: CASSVSTQDSGNTIYF
CDR3 DNA: TGCGCCAGCAGCGTTAGTACCCAAGACTCTGGAAACACCATATATTTT
D gene: NA
J gene: TRBJ1-3
V gene: TRBV5-1
clone size: NA

CDR3 protein: CASSSPGGTSNRAQHF
CDR3 DNA: TGTGCCAGCAGTTCCCCCGGGGGCACTTCTAATCGGGCCCAGCATTTT
D gene: NA
J gene: TRBJ1-5
V gene: TRBV28
clone size: many

CDR3 protein: CASSVVVGPLAGELFF
CDR3 DNA: TGTGCCAGCAGCGTAGTTGTGGGACCCCTTGCCGGGGAGCTGTTTTTT
D gene: NA
J gene: TRBJ2-2
V gene: TRBV9
clone size: many

CDR3 protein: CASRLLRDRDTDTQYF
CDR3 DNA: TGTGCCAGCAGATTACTCCGGGACAGAGACACAGATACGCAGTATTTT
D gene: TRBD1
J gene: TRBJ2-3
V gene: TRBV28
clone size: few

CDR3 protein: CASSVETSGRYNEQFF
CDR3 DNA: TGTGCCAGCAGCGTAGAAACTAGCGGGAGGTACAATGAGCAGTTCTTC
D gene: TRBD2
J gene: TRBJ2-1
V gene: TRBV9
clone size: NA

CDR3 protein: CASNSGTGGEKLFF
CDR3 DNA: TGTGCCAGCAACTCCGGGACAGGGGGTGAAAAACTGTTTTTT
D gene: TRBD1
J gene: TRBJ1-4
V gene: TRBV2
clone size: many

CDR3 protein: CASSGRGLGANVLTF
CDR3 DNA: TGTGCCAGCAGTGGCAGGGGTTTAGGGGCCAACGTCCTGACTTTC
D gene: NA
J gene: TRBJ2-6
V gene: TRBV27
clone size: few

CDR3 protein: CASKEWSSYNSPLHF
CDR3 DNA: TGTGCCAGCAAGGAATGGAGCTCCTATAATTCACCCCTCCACTTT
D gene: NA
J gene: TRBJ1-6
V gene: TRBV2
clone size: NA

CDR3 protein: CASSYLGSYEQYF
CDR3 DNA: TGTGCCAGCAGTTACTTAGGGTCCTACGAGCAGTACTTC
D gene: NA
J gene: TRBJ2-7
V gene: TRBV6-5
clone size: few

CDR3 protein: CASSSQGIRNTIYF
CDR3 DNA: TGTGCCAGCAGTTCTCAGGGTATCAGAAACACCATATATTTT
D gene: NA
J gene: TRBJ1-3
V gene: TRBV6-1
clone size: many

CDR3 protein: CASSYSRGKSNNSPLHF
CDR3 DNA: TGTGCCAGCAGTTACTCAAGGGGGAAGTCGAATAATTCACCCCTCCACTTT
D gene: NA
J gene: TRBJ1-6
V gene: TRBV6-5
clone size: many

CDR3 protein: CAWSLETGVEAFF
CDR3 DNA: TGTGCCTGGAGCCTAGAAACAGGGGTTGAAGCTTTCTTT
D gene: TRBD1
J gene: TRBJ1-1
V gene: TRBV30
clone size: NA

CDR3 protein: CASSSRQGAYNEQFF
CDR3 DNA: TGTGCCAGCAGTTCACGACAGGGGGCCTACAATGAGCAGTTCTTC
D gene: TRBD1
J gene: TRBJ2-1
V gene: TRBV28
clone size: many